The present T cell receptor (beta chain) was sequenced within a study of blood T cells in healthy people across ages. The germline V and J ends were trimmed by 3 bases and 4 bases, with 15 bases remaining between them. The germline CDR1 and CDR2 sequences are DFQATT and SNEGSKA (reference sequence). This CDR3 spans 14 amino acids. Through a sample-barcoded 5' primer and a J-beta primer mix, a second PCR was run for roughly 6 to 11 cycles. Every cDNA molecule bore a tag from a template-switch adaptor containing 12 random nucleotides. MiXCR, applied by TCRdb to the 5' RACE reads, yields one record per CDR3 protein. Among 1.5 million to 2 million distinct CDR3 sequences listed, around 50% were seen once. The draw of peripheral blood yielded approximately 11 milliliters from each donor. Isolation yielded PBMCs, at least 6 million per sample, in every case.

The clonotype was recovered from a woman aged 40 to 55 in good health. Sequencing was carried out using blood. The chain joins TRBV20-1 to TRBJ2-5; the D call may be TRBD1 or TRBD2 (5 bases each). As DNA, the CDR3 is TGCAGTGCTAGGCGGCGTGAGGGGCCAGAGACCCAGTACTTC. It yields the protein CSARRREGPETQYF.